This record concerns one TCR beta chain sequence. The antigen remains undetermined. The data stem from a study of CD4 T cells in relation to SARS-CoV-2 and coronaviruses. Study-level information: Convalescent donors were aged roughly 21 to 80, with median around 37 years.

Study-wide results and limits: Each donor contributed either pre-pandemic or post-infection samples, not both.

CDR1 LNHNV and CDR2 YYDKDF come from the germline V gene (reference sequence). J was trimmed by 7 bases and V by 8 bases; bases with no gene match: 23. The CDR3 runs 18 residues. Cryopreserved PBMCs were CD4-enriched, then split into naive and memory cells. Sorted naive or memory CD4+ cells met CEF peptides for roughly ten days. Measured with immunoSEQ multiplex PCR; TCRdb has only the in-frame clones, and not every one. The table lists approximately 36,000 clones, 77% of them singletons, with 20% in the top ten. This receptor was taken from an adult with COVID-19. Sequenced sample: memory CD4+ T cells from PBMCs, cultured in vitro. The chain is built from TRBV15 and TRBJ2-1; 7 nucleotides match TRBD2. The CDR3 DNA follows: TGTGCCACCGGGCCGGAGTATCTCTCAGCGGGATTAAGTAATGAGCAGTTCTTC. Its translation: CATGPEYLSAGLSNEQFF.